Detailed here is one TCR beta chain. This entry is derived from a study of blood T cell repertoires in COVID-19. Background on the study: From the United States, Italy and Spain came samples of acute and convalescent COVID-19. Sources were T cells, B-cell-depleted T cells, or PBMCs; the material itself was cDNA or gDNA.

Participants' reported clinical history set cohort assignment. Some clones are missing from TCRdb's copy, which holds only in-frame ones; the method was immunoSEQ multiplex PCR. The sample has 180,000 or so clones; 75% to 90% are singletons. The source is a woman aged 60 to 75 who had recovered from COVID-19. The sequenced material came from PBMCs or T cells enriched from blood (not recorded which).

The CDR3 DNA is TGTGCCAGCCGCTCCCAGACAGGGGGAGGTCAGCCCCAGCATTTT. Amino acids: CASRSQTGGGQPQHF. The chain has TRBV2 and TRBJ1-5; 9 bases align to TRBD1. V shed 8 bases, J shed 6 bases, and the junction held 11 bases outside the gene matches. This CDR3 has 15 residues. Looked up from germline, CDR1 is SNHLY and CDR2 is FYNNEI.